Below, 11 T cell receptor beta chains from the same sample are listed, as sequenced in a study of PD-1 blockade in classical Hodgkin lymphoma. After autologous stem cell transplantation all patients relapsed, and prior brentuximab vedotin exposure differed between cohorts. Assay: immunoSEQ multiplex PCR; the TCRdb copy retains only in-frame clones and omits some. The data hold about 28,000 clones, with approximately 82% observed a single time. The sample consisted of peripheral blood mononuclear cells (PBMCs), taken before the second cycle of nivolumab. Every receptor here comes from a human donor with classical Hodgkin lymphoma.

CDR3 DNA sequence: TGTGCCAGCAGCTCCACAGGTTATGCCTTTCACAATGAGCAGTTCTTC. It yields the protein CASSSTGYAFHNEQFF. The chain recombines TRBV7-9 with TRBJ2-1, with D possibly being TRBD1 (5 bases). The CDR3 has 16 amino acids. From germline, CDR1 is SEHNR and CDR2 FQNEAQ (reference sequence). V dropped 4 bases and J dropped 5 bases, with 18 bases sitting between them.

The chain joins TRBV20-1 to TRBJ2-7, with D uncertain. Germline assignment: CDR1 DFQATT and CDR2 SNEGSKA (reference sequence). The CDR3 runs to 8 residues. This CDR3 is CKMGEQYF. The CDR3 DNA reads as TGCAAGATGGGGGAGCAGTACTTC.

This chain connects TRBV30 to TRBJ2-5; D remains unclear. V was trimmed by 0 bases and J by 4 bases, leaving 12 bases between them. The CDR3 totals 14 residues. Per the germline V gene, CDR1 is GTSNPN and CDR2 is SVGIG (reference sequence). CDR3 protein: CAWSVVGGGETQYF. In nucleotides, the CDR3 is TGTGCCTGGAGTGTAGTCGGTGGTGGAGAGACCCAGTACTTC. The full variable domain, its missing parts supplied by reference TRBV30 and TRBJ2-5, is SQTIHQWPATLVQPVGSPLSLECTVEGTSNPNLYWYRQAAGRGLQLLFYSVGIGQISSEVPQNLSASRPQDRQFILSSKKLLLSDSGFYLCAWSVVGGGETQYFGPGTRLLVL.

The CDR3 here is CASNPKLGIANTEAFF. Here the CDR3 DNA reads TGTGCCAGCAACCCCAAACTGGGGATTGCGAACACTGAAGCTTTCTTT. The V gene is TRBV5-6, the J gene TRBJ1-1; D remains unclear. The CDR3 loop spans 16 amino acids. Germline CDR1 and CDR2: SGHDT and YYEEEE. Trimming removed 6 bases at V and 1 base at J, with 19 bases between.

The chain recombines TRBV28 with TRBJ2-7, with D perhaps TRBD1 (6 bases). The length of the CDR3 is 15 residues. Germline V gene sequence: CDR1 MDHEN, CDR2 SYDVKM. Trimming took off 5 bases at V and 6 bases at J, with 20 bases between the two ends. The CDR3 protein is CASSHPRGGISEQYF. The CDR3 nucleotides read TGTGCCAGCAGTCATCCGAGAGGGGGAATATCCGAGCAGTACTTC.

CDR3 DNA: TGTGCCAGCAGCCAAGACCCTGGGGGGACAACCTACAATGAGCAGTTCTTC. Its protein is CASSQDPGGTTYNEQFF. The rearrangement joins TRBV7-9 to TRBJ2-1; perhaps D is TRBD1 or TRBD2 (6 bases each). The CDR3 runs 17 residues. Deletions cut 5 bases from V and 2 bases from J, with 19 bases between. Germline V lookup: CDR1 SEHNR, CDR2 FQNEAQ (reference sequence).

This chain joins TRBV18 and TRBJ1-6; D gene ambiguous. The germline CDR1 and CDR2 sequences are KGHSH and LQKENI. The CDR3 covers 14 residues. V was pared by 4 bases and J by 3 bases, with 7 bases between. The CDR3 nucleotides read TGTGCCAGCTCACTCCACCACTATAATTCACCCCTCCACTTT. Amino acid sequence: CASSLHHYNSPLHF.

The chain joins TRBV6-6 to TRBJ1-4; maybe TRBD1 (5 bases). The V end lost 4 bases, the J end lost 3 bases, and 9 bases lay between the germline ends. Germline V lookup: CDR1 MNHNY, CDR2 SVGAGI (reference sequence). The CDR3 consists of 14 residues. The CDR3 DNA reads as TGTGCCAGCAGTTGGCGACAGTCTAATGAAAAACTGTTTTTT. The encoded protein is CASSWRQSNEKLFF.

The chain links TRBV4-3 to TRBJ1-2; D call uncertain. Germline CDR1 LGHNA, CDR2 YSLEER. There are 14 residues in the CDR3. V dropped 0 bases and J dropped 3 bases, with 8 bases sitting between them. The CDR3 here is CASSQDLTDYGYTF. CDR3 bases: TGCGCCAGCAGCCAAGATCTAACGGACTATGGCTACACCTTC.

The V gene is TRBV9, the J gene TRBJ1-5, with no clear D. Germline assignment: CDR1 SGDLS and CDR2 YYNGEE. The CDR3 is 15 amino acids. The V gene lost 3 bases and the J gene lost 0 bases, with 10 bases spanning the gap. The CDR3 spells CASSERPDSNQPQHF. The CDR3 DNA reads TGTGCCAGCAGCGAGCGACCGGATAGCAATCAGCCCCAGCATTTT.

The chain links TRBV10-2 to TRBJ2-2; 8 positions agree with TRBD2. This CDR3 has 14 residues. Germline CDR1 is WSHSY and CDR2 is SAAADI. Unmatched junction bases numbered 6, after V lost 6 bases and J lost 6 bases. The CDR3 protein is CASRATSEAGELFF. The CDR3 DNA sequence: TGCGCCAGCAGGGCGACTAGCGAAGCCGGGGAGCTGTTTTTT.